Presented here are 9 T cell receptor beta chains from one specimen sequenced in a study of cytomegalovirus exposure and HLA in healthy donors. The PCR was carried out with 60 Vbeta primers and 13 Jbeta primers. The repertoire was sequenced with immunoSEQ multiplex PCR; TCRdb's copy has only in-frame clones and lacks some. The repertoire has over 100,000 clones, around 79% of them found once; the top ten carry roughly 3.3%. Material: PBMCs. The receptors come from a woman aged 25 to 39 in good health and CMV-seropositive.

The V gene is TRBV7-9, the J gene TRBJ1-1; D is ambiguous. Looked up from germline, CDR1 is SEHNR and CDR2 is FQNEAQ (reference sequence). V dropped 2 bases and J dropped 9 bases, with 10 bases sitting between them. The length of the CDR3 is 12 residues. CDR3 sequence: CASSLTRGQAFF. The CDR3 nucleotides read TGTGCCAGCAGCTTAACAAGAGGCCAAGCTTTCTTT.

This sequence joins TRBV18 and TRBJ2-7; D possibly corresponds to TRBD2 (5 bases). V shed 6 bases and J shed 3 bases, with 15 bases lying between them. Germline values: CDR1 KGHSH, CDR2 LQKENI. This CDR3 comprises 14 residues. The CDR3: CASSPISGNYEQYF. The DNA of the CDR3 is TGTGCCAGCTCCCCTATCTCCGGGAACTACGAGCAGTACTTC.

The chain joins TRBV6-5 to TRBJ2-1; possible D gene TRBD1, 5 bases. Germline lookup yields CDR1 MNHEY and CDR2 SVGAGI. The CDR3 contains 16 residues. The V gene lost 2 bases and the J gene lost 5 bases, with 16 bases spanning the gap. The CDR3 nucleotides read TGTGCCAGCAGTTACCAGGCGGCGATGGGGCACAATGAGCAGTTCTTC. Its translation is CASSYQAAMGHNEQFF.

J is TRBJ2-5 and V is TRBV10-1, with TRBD2 as a possible D gene (6 bases). Trimming removed 3 bases at V and 1 base at J, with 15 bases between. Germline CDR1 WNHNN, CDR2 SYGVQD (reference sequence). CDR3 length: 16 residues. The CDR3 coding sequence is TGCGCCAGCAGTGATTCTGAGCTAGCGCTCCAAGAGACCCAGTACTTC. This codes for CASSDSELALQETQYF.

This clone was seen only once. V usage is TRBV7-9 and J usage is TRBJ2-2, with a tentative D call TRBD2 (6 bases). Germline CDR1 reads SEHNR; CDR2 reads FQNEAQ (reference sequence). This CDR3 comprises 15 residues. With 5 bases removed from V and 7 bases from J, the gap between germline ends came to 17 bases. CDR3 region: CASSPKGLLNGELFF. The CDR3, as DNA: TGTGCCAGCAGCCCCAAGGGACTCCTGAACGGGGAGCTGTTTTTT.

This sequence joins TRBV4-1 and TRBJ2-1, with D possibly being TRBD1 (5 bases). Germline V gene sequence: CDR1 MGHRA, CDR2 YSYEKL. This CDR3 has 14 amino acids. The ends were cut back, 0 bases at V and 12 bases at J, with 15 bases in the middle. The CDR3 spells CASSQDGALDGQFF. For the CDR3, the DNA is TGCGCCAGCAGCCAAGATGGGGCCTTGGACGGGCAGTTCTTC.

The J gene is TRBJ2-5, the V gene TRBV2; D may be TRBD2 (6 bases). Trimming took 6 bases from V and 5 from J, leaving 13 bases between them. This CDR3 has 13 amino acids. Per the germline V gene, CDR1 is SNHLY and CDR2 is FYNNEI. The CDR3, as DNA: TGTGCCAGCAGGCGGGACCTTAGGGAGACCCAGTACTTC. Translated, it gives CASRRDLRETQYF.

The chain couples TRBV7-8 to TRBJ1-1; D call uncertain. The V end lost 2 bases, the J end lost 7 bases, and 17 bases lay between the germline ends. The CDR3 loop spans 15 amino acids. Germline CDR1 SGHVS, CDR2 FQNEAQ. The CDR3 DNA is TGTGCCAGCAGCTTATACGGGAGGTGGGCCTATGAAGCTTTCTTT. Encoded protein: CASSLYGRWAYEAFF. Full variable domain (remainder filled in from reference TRBV7-8 and TRBJ1-1): GAGVSQSPRYKVAKRGQDVALRCDPISGHVSLFWYQQALGQGPEFLTYFQNEAQLDKSGLPSDRFFAERPEGSVSTLKIQRTQQEDSAVYLCASSLYGRWAYEAFFGQGTRLTVV.

A single count supports this clone. The chain joins TRBV7-9 to TRBJ2-7; 11 positions match TRBD2. CDR3 length equals 17 residues. V dropped 0 bases and J dropped 0; count of bases not matched to a gene: 4. Germline loops: CDR1 SEHNR, CDR2 FQNEAQ (reference sequence). The CDR3 reads CASSLAASGGHSYEQYF. The CDR3 region has the DNA TGTGCCAGCAGCTTAGCTGCTAGCGGGGGGCACTCCTACGAGCAGTACTTC.